This T cell receptor (beta chain) was documented in a study of OX40 agonist ivuxolimab in advanced cancers. Whole-study results and caveats: Normalized T-cell clonal expansion was also low in a subset of nonresponders.

Germline V gene lookup returns CDR1 SGHTA and CDR2 FQGTGA. V was cut by 5 bases and J by 7 bases, with 21 bases left in between. CDR3 size: 16 residues. Measured with immunoSEQ multiplex PCR; TCRdb has only the in-frame clones, and not every one. The sample consists of about 68,000 clones, 85% of them appearing once. About this clone: The antigen is undetermined.

V and J are TRBV7-3 and TRBJ2-1; tentatively, D is TRBD1 or TRBD2 (5 bases each). The sequence came from an adult with an advanced solid tumor such as melanoma, head and neck, liver or kidney cancer. Specimen: CD4+ or CD8+ T cells sorted from blood, collected in a trial of the OX40 agonist ivuxolimab. DNA for the CDR3: TGTGCCAGCAGCCAGAACTCGGGGCTCGACCAAAATGAGCAGTTCTTC. Translated, it gives CASSQNSGLDQNEQFF.